This T cell receptor (beta chain) was sequenced for a study of T-cell memory formation after mild COVID-19. Study-level findings and limits: CD4+ bias marked clones expanding day 15 to 37, unlike balanced contracting clones. Researchers could not confirm that second-wave clones peaking on day 37 targeted SARS-CoV-2. Of the contracting clones, CD4+ ones lay mainly in CM and EM, and CD8+ ones in EMRA.

CDR3 length equals 16 residues. Trimming took 0 bases from V and 0 from J, leaving 10 bases between them. Germline lookup yields CDR1 SGHRS and CDR2 YFSETQ. This clonotype has a handful of counts. Its antigen is currently unknown. TCR alpha and TCR beta cDNA libraries carrying sample barcodes and UMIs came from 5'RACE with constant-segment primers. One entry per CDR3 protein, called by TCRdb with MiXCR from the 5' RACE reads. The sample contains around 310,000 distinct CDR3 sequences, roughly 19% of which appear only once. Material: PBMCs or a T cell subset sorted from them (not recorded which). The sequence came from a man between 18 and 35 years old who had mild COVID-19 (a few samples of this study predate the infection). Cell type and time point are not known. The V gene is TRBV5-1, the J gene TRBJ1-3; the D gene is possibly TRBD1 (5 bases). Written as DNA, the CDR3 is TGCGCCAGCAGCTTGGGATGGGGCAGCTCTGGAAACACCATATATTTT. Protein sequence: CASSLGWGSSGNTIYF.